One sample yielded the 8 T cell receptor beta chains listed below, sequenced in a study of monozygotic twins with inflammatory bowel disease. TCRdb reprocessed the 5' RACE reads, with one entry per CDR3 protein and no DNA. The table lists approximately 200,000 distinct CDR3 sequences, with 1.5% to 2% in the top ten. What was sequenced was blood. These receptors all stem from a human donor with ulcerative colitis or Crohn's disease, or a healthy co-twin of an affected twin (not recorded which).

The genes are TRBV20-1 and TRBJ2-3; TCRdb designates TRBD2, a call that cannot be tested without DNA. The CDR3 runs to 12 residues. Germline values: CDR1 DFQATT, CDR2 SNEGSKA (reference sequence). The CDR3 spells CSAREGPDTQYF.

The V call is TRBV7-2, the J call TRBJ2-3; TCRdb indicates TRBD1, and absent DNA this call remains unverified. Germline V gene lookup returns CDR1 SGHTA and CDR2 FQGNSA. This CDR3 has 13 residues. The CDR3 is CASTAPGVGKQYF.

V usage is TRBV5-1 and J usage is TRBJ1-3; TCRdb designates TRBD1, a call that cannot be tested without DNA. CDR1 is SGHRS, CDR2 YFSETQ, per germline. The CDR3 is 14 residues long. This CDR3 is CASSAGTGGNTIYF.

This chain links TRBV20-1 with TRBJ2-7; the TRBD1 assignment by TCRdb is unverifiable without DNA. Germline-derived CDR1 and CDR2 are DFQATT and SNEGSKA (reference sequence). The CDR3 is 15 residues long. CDR3 sequence: CSAPRPTGEVHEQYF.

The J gene is TRBJ1-2, the V gene TRBV3-1. The CDR3 has 14 residues. Germline V gene sequence: CDR1 LGHDT, CDR2 YNNKEL (reference sequence). The CDR3 is CASSQGTEGYGYTF. Based on the CDR3 plus reference TRBV3-1 and TRBJ1-2, the full variable domain is DTAVSQTPKYLVTQMGNDKSIKCEQNLGHDTMYWYKQDSKKFLKIMFSYNNKELIINETVPNRFSPKSPDKAHLNLHINSLELGDSAVYFCASSQGTEGYGYTFGSGTRLTVV.

The CDR3 spells CASSPGASFNGYTF. The chain joins TRBV12-3 or TRBV12-4 to TRBJ1-2. The CDR3 contains 14 residues.

This chain uses TRBV6-5 with TRBJ1-5. The CDR3 length is 14 residues. Germline loops: CDR1 MNHEY, CDR2 SVGAGI. Here the CDR3 reads CASSYGRSNQPQHF.

V and J are TRBV20-1 and TRBJ1-4. The germline V gene has CDR1 DFQATT and CDR2 SNEGSKA (reference sequence). The CDR3 spans 13 residues. The CDR3: CSARASPNEKLFF.